The clone carrying this T cell receptor (beta chain) was observed many times. Trimming left V 3 bases short and J 3 bases short, with 8 bases between. The V gene's germline CDR1 is SEHNR and CDR2 FQNEAQ (reference sequence). There are 14 residues in the CDR3. TCRdb reanalysed the PCR reads using MiXCR and keeps one entry per CDR3 protein. The sample lists 460,000 or so distinct CDR3 sequences, over 20% occurring once. The data are from a study of molecular identifiers for immune sequencing clone quantification. The chain has TRBV7-9 and TRBJ2-2; the D is unclear. The sequenced sample was naive CD8+ T cells from blood, with Jurkat cell RNA spiked in. The subset here: FACS-sorted CD8+CD4-CCR7+CD45RA+ naive T cells. The clonotype originates from a human donor in good health. Some libraries in this study had Jurkat cell RNA spiked in. The CDR3 protein is CASSLSEYTGELFF. The CDR3, as DNA: TGTGCCAGCAGCTTGAGCGAATACACCGGGGAGCTGTTTTTT.